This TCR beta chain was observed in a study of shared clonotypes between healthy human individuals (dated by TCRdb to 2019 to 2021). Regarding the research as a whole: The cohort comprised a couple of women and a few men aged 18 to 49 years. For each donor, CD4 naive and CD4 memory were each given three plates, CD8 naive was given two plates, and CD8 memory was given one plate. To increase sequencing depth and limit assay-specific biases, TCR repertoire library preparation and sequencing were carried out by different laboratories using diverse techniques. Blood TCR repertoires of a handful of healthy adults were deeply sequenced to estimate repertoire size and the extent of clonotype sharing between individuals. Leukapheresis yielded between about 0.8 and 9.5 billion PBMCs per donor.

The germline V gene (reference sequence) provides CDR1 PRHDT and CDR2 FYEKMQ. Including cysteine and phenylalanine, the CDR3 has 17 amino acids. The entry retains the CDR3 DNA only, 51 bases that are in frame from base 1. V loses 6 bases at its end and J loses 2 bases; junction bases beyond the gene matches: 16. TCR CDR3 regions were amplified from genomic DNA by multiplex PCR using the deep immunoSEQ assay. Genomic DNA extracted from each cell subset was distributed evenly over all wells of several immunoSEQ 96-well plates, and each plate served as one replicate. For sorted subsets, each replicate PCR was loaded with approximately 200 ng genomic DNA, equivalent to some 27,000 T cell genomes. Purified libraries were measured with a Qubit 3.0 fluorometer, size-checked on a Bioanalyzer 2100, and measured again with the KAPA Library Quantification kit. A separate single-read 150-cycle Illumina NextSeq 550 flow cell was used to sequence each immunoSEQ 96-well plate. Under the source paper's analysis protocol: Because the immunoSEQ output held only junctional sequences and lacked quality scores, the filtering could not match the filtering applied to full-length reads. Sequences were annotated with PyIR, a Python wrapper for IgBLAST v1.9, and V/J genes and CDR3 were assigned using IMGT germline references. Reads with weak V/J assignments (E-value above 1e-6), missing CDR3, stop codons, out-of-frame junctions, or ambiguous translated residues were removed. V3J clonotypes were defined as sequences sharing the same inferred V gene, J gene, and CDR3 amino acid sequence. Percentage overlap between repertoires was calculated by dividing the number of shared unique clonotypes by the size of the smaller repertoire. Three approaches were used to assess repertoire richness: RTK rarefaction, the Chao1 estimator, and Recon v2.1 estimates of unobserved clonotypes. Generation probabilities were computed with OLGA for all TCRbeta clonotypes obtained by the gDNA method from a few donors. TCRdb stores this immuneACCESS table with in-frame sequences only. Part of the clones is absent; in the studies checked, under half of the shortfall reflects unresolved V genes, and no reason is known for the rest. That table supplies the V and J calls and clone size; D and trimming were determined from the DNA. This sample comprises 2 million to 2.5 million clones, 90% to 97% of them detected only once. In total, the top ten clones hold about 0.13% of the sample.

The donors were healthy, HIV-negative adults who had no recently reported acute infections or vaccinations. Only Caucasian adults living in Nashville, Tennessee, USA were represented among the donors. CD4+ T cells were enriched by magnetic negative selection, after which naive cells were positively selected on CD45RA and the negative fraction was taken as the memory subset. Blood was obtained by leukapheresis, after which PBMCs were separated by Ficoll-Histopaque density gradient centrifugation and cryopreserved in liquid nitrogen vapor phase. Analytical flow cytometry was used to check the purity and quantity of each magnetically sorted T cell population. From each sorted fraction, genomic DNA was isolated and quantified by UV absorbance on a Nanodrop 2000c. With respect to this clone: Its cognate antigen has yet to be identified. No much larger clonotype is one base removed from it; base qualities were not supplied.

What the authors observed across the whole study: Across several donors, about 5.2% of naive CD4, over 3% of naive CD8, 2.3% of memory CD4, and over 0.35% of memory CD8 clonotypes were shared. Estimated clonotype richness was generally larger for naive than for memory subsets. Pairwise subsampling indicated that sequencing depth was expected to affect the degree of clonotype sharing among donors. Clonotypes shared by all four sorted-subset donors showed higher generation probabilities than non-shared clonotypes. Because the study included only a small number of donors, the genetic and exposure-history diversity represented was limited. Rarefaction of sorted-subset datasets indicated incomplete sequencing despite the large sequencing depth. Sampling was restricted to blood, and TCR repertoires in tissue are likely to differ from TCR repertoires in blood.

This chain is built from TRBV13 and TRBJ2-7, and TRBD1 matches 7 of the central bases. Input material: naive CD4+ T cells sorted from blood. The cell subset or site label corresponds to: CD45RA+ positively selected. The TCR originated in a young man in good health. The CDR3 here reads CASSRDRAPPTPYEQYF. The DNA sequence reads TGTGCCAGCAGTCGAGACAGGGCCCCTCCTACCCCCTACGAGCAGTACTTC.